This note documents a single T cell receptor (beta chain) sequence. The data were obtained in a study of T cell responses to AZD1222 COVID-19 vaccine. Produced via immunoSEQ multiplex PCR; TCRdb's table is partial and in-frame only. The table records about 97,000 clones, around 83% of them present only once. With 7 bases removed from V and 8 bases from J, the gap between germline ends came to 15 bases. The CDR3 covers 13 residues. The germline CDR1 and CDR2 sequences are MNHNY and SVGAGI (reference sequence). The receptor was isolated from an adult in good health. Sequencing was performed on peripheral blood, taken on day 0 of AZD1222 vaccination. This rearrangement joins TRBV6-6 to TRBJ2-1; D call uncertain. In DNA form, the CDR3 reads TGTGCCAGCACCGAGACCCTCGTATATGAGCAGTTCTTC. Amino acids: CASTETLVYEQFF.